One and the same sample provided the 14 T cell receptor beta chains below, sequenced in a study of cytomegalovirus exposure and HLA in healthy donors. Some clones are missing from TCRdb's copy, which holds only in-frame ones; the method was immunoSEQ multiplex PCR. This table has more than 150,000 clones, 70% to 90% appearing once. Sequenced sample: PBMCs. The source of these receptors is a man aged 18-30 years in good health and CMV-seronegative.

The CDR3 here is CAWTQGSGNTIYF. The CDR3 region has the DNA TGTGCCTGGACACAGGGTTCTGGAAACACCATATATTTT. The rearrangement joins TRBV30 to TRBJ1-3, with a weak D call TRBD1 (6 bases). The CDR3 is 13 amino acids. The germline V and J ends were trimmed by 4 bases and 1 base, with 8 bases remaining between them. Per germline, CDR1 GTSNPN and CDR2 SVGIG (reference sequence).

This clone was seen a single time. V usage is TRBV7-6 and J usage is TRBJ2-2; 9 bases align to TRBD2. CDR1 and CDR2 (germline): SGHVS, FNYEAQ. CDR3 length equals 16 residues. After removal of 1 base from V and 5 bases from J, the junction contained 5 bases not matched to a gene. The CDR3 here is CASSLGGSGSTGELFF. The DNA of the CDR3 is TGTGCCAGCAGCTTAGGTGGTAGCGGGAGTACCGGGGAGCTGTTTTTT.

CDR3 coding DNA: TGCGCCAGCAGCCAAGGGCGGGACAGCGTAAGGACCATATATTTT. Translated: CASSQGRDSVRTIYF. J is TRBJ1-3 and V is TRBV4-1; 7 positions match TRBD1. The CDR3 length is 15 residues. After removal of 1 base from V and 10 bases from J, the junction contained 10 bases not matched to a gene. Germline V gene sequence: CDR1 MGHRA, CDR2 YSYEKL.

V gene TRBV29-1 combines with J gene TRBJ2-7, with TRBD2 matching over 13 bases. Losses at the gene ends were 5 bases for V and 4 bases for J; bases not matched to a gene: 5. The CDR3 extends over 14 amino acids. The V gene's germline CDR1 is SQVTM and CDR2 ANQGSEA. Written as DNA, the CDR3 is TGCAGCGTTCCCGGGACTAGCGGGATTTACGAGCAGTACTTC. It specifies CSVPGTSGIYEQYF.

This clone occurred once. The J gene is TRBJ2-3, the V gene TRBV4-3; D uncertain. Germline lookup yields CDR1 LGHNA and CDR2 YSLEER. V shed 0 bases and J shed 0 bases, with 4 bases lying between them. The CDR3 has 14 residues. CDR3 sequence (DNA): TGCGCCAGCAGCCAAGACGTCAGCACAGATACGCAGTATTTT. Translating it yields CASSQDVSTDTQYF.

In its sample, this clone was seen once. V gene TRBV29-1 combines with J gene TRBJ2-1; 10 bases line up with TRBD1. After removal of 3 bases from V and 4 bases from J, the junction contained 3 bases not matched to a gene. This CDR3 is built from 14 residues. Per the germline V gene, CDR1 is SQVTM and CDR2 is ANQGSEA. CDR3 amino acids: CSVDGTGEYNEQFF. CDR3 bases: TGCAGCGTTGACGGGACAGGGGAATACAATGAGCAGTTCTTC.

There are a few counts of this clone. The chain uses TRBV6-5 and TRBJ2-7, with 7 bases aligning to TRBD1. With V trimmed by 7 bases and J by 4 bases, 10 bases remained unmatched. The germline V gene encodes CDR1 MNHEY and CDR2 SVGAGI. CDR3 length equals 14 residues. CDR3 coding DNA: TGTGCCAGCATGGTAAGGGGGCTGTCATACGAGCAGTACTTC. Protein sequence: CASMVRGLSYEQYF.

The count of this clone is one. The chain is built from TRBV6-1 and TRBJ2-7; 9 bases are shared with TRBD1. V lost 2 bases to trimming and J lost 4 bases; unmatched junction nucleotides: 6. The CDR3 consists of 15 residues. Germline V gene lookup returns CDR1 MNHNS and CDR2 SASEGT. The CDR3 spells CASSEPGTGLYEQYV. CDR3 sequence (DNA): TGTGCCAGCAGTGAACCCGGGACAGGGCTTTACGAGCAGTACGTC.

The CDR3 sequence is CATDLGVDNLRRDRGLNEQFF. The CDR3, as DNA: TGTGCCACCGACCTGGGAGTTGATAATCTACGTCGGGACAGGGGGCTAAATGAGCAGTTCTTC. J is TRBJ2-1 and V is TRBV6-7; 12 bases are shared with TRBD1. TRBV6-7 is placed among ORFs of uncertain function. Losses at the gene ends were 10 bases for V and 7 bases for J; bases not matched to a gene: 29. The CDR3 has 21 amino acids.

The rearrangement links TRBV11-2 to TRBJ1-6; the D is unclear. The CDR3 consists of 12 residues. The V gene lost 1 base and the J gene lost 12 bases, with 7 bases spanning the gap. Germline assignment: CDR1 SGHAT and CDR2 FQNNGV. CDR3: CASSLASQPLHF. The CDR3 nucleotides are TGTGCCAGCAGCTTAGCCAGTCAACCCCTCCACTTT.

The chain uses TRBV30 and TRBJ1-1; D call uncertain. Trimming stripped 0 bases from V and 0 bases from J, with 17 bases between. Germline CDR1 and CDR2: GTSNPN and SVGIG (reference sequence). CDR3 length: 17 amino acids. CDR3 region: CAWSVGHAGGVNTEAFF. In DNA, the CDR3 is TGTGCCTGGAGTGTAGGGCACGCCGGCGGGGTGAACACTGAAGCTTTCTTT.

This chain joins TRBV18 and TRBJ1-1; no definite D call. V gave up 1 base and J gave up 3 bases, with 6 bases separating them. The CDR3 totals 13 residues. Germline assignment: CDR1 KGHSH and CDR2 LQKENI. CDR3 amino acids: CASSPLRDTEAFF. The CDR3 DNA reads TGTGCCAGCTCACCACTCCGGGACACTGAAGCTTTCTTT.

The rearrangement links TRBV4-1 to TRBJ2-2; TRBD1 matches at 9 bases. CDR3 length: 16 amino acids. CDR1 and CDR2 from the germline V gene are MGHRA and YSYEKL. V was clipped by 3 bases and J by 0 bases; unmatched bases: 2. The CDR3: CASSQRTGANTGELFF. As DNA, the CDR3 is TGCGCCAGCAGCCAGCGGACAGGGGCGAACACCGGGGAGCTGTTTTTT.

The chain recombines TRBV18 with TRBJ1-1; 7 bases are a match to TRBD1. After removal of 5 bases from V and 2 bases from J, the junction contained 11 bases not matched to a gene. CDR1 and CDR2 from the germline V gene are KGHSH and LQKENI. The CDR3 covers 16 residues. The CDR3 here is CASSSRVGTVNTEAFF. For the CDR3, the DNA is TGTGCCAGCTCAAGTCGTGTGGGGACAGTAAACACTGAAGCTTTCTTT.